The present T cell receptor beta chain was sequenced within a study of cytomegalovirus exposure and HLA in healthy donors. Points from the study as a whole: In vitro assays verified that three CMV-associated chains recognized CMV antigens specifically.

Trimming cost V 5 bases and J 4 bases, with 9 bases left between them. The CDR3 sequence is 12 residues long. The germline V gene encodes CDR1 SGHNT and CDR2 YENEEA. Sequenced by immunoSEQ multiplex PCR; TCRdb stores in-frame clones only, minus some. The data contain roughly 140,000 clones, 70% to 90% of them singletons. On this clone itself: What it binds is not known.

The J gene is TRBJ2-7, the V gene TRBV11-3, with D maybe TRBD1 (6 bases). The clonotype was recovered from a woman aged 18-29 years in good health and CMV-seropositive. The sample was PBMCs. CDR3 sequence (DNA): TGTGCCAGCAGCACCAGGGGATACGAGCAGTACTTC. It translates to CASSTRGYEQYF.